Listed below are T cell receptor beta chains from one sample, sequenced in a study of blood T cell repertoires in COVID-19. Some clones are missing from TCRdb's copy, which holds only in-frame ones; the method was immunoSEQ multiplex PCR. This sample has some 350,000 clones, with around 87% found just once. Sequenced input: peripheral blood. The receptors shown here come from a woman in her forties or fifties with COVID-19, enrolled during active disease. The CDR3 runs from the conserved cysteine through the conserved F or W. D genes are given only for firm matches. Rows may omit the clone size; those that give it use once, few, many or a size class.

CDR3 DNA,CDR3 protein,V gene,J gene,D gene,clone size
TGTGCCAGCACCATAAGAGGAGATGGCTACACCTTC,CASTIRGDGYTF,TRBV12-3/TRBV12-4,TRBJ1-2,NA,NA
TGTGCCCAGAGGCACTACCAAGAGACCCAGTACTTC,CAQRHYQETQYF,TRBV30,TRBJ2-5,NA,NA
TGCGCCAGCAGGTCGGACAGGAAGGTCAATGAGCAGTTCTTC,CASRSDRKVNEQFF,TRBV5-1,TRBJ2-1,TRBD1,NA
TGTGCCAGCCGGACGGGAGGCGCGACAGATACGCAGTATTTT,CASRTGGATDTQYF,TRBV6-5,TRBJ2-3,TRBD2,once
TGTGCCAGCAGACCTGGGCAGGGGGCCAATGAAAAACTGTTTTTT,CASRPGQGANEKLFF,TRBV27,TRBJ1-4,TRBD1,NA
TGTGCCAGCAGCCAGGTTACCCGAAGACTAGCGGGACTCGATGAGCAGTTCTTC,CASSQVTRRLAGLDEQFF,TRBV3-1/TRBV3-2,TRBJ2-1,TRBD2,NA
TGTGCCAGCAGTTGGGCGATAGGTGAAAAACTGTTTTTT,CASSWAIGEKLFF,TRBV6-5,TRBJ1-4,NA,NA
TGTGCCAGCAGCCCCGACGGGACTAGCGGGAGGGATACGCAGTATTTT,CASSPDGTSGRDTQYF,TRBV7-9,TRBJ2-3,TRBD2,NA
TGTGCCAGCAGCTTGGCTTCCAGTGCCGACTATGGCTACACCTTC,CASSLASSADYGYTF,TRBV5-5,TRBJ1-2,NA,NA
TGTGCCAGCAGGGGACTAGCGGGAGACGGTGAGCAGTTCTTC,CASRGLAGDGEQFF,TRBV6-4,TRBJ2-1,TRBD2,NA
TGTGCCAGCCGCCCAGGGATTGCTAACTATGGCTACACCTTC,CASRPGIANYGYTF,TRBV5-4,TRBJ1-2,NA,NA
TGTGCCAGCAGCCAACTGACAGGGGACTATGGCTACACCTTC,CASSQLTGDYGYTF,TRBV3-1/TRBV3-2,TRBJ1-2,TRBD1,NA
TGTGCCAGCAGCCTCAGTGGGACTAGCGAGTACGAGCAGTACTTC,CASSLSGTSEYEQYF,TRBV7-9,TRBJ2-7,TRBD2,NA
TGTGCCAGCAGCCGCCTCTTCGTAACTGGACAGCGGTCTTTCACTGAAGCTTTCTTT,CASSRLFVTGQRSFTEAFF,TRBV5-4,TRBJ1-1,NA,NA
TGTGCCAGCAGTGAAGTCTCGAACACTGAAGCTTTCTTT,CASSEVSNTEAFF,TRBV6-1,TRBJ1-1,NA,NA
TGTGCTAGTGGTTTGGCGACAGGGGGCCCGGGATCCTACGAGCAGTACTTC,CASGLATGGPGSYEQYF,TRBV12-5,TRBJ2-7,TRBD1,NA
TGTGCCAGCAGTACAGGGGCGTTCCTCTACGAGCAGTACTTC,CASSTGAFLYEQYF,TRBV7-2,TRBJ2-7,TRBD1,once
TGTGCCACCAGTGATTGGGGGACAGGGGCAGATACGCAGTATTTT,CATSDWGTGADTQYF,TRBV24-1,TRBJ2-3,TRBD1,NA
TGTGCCCTGGTAGGCTTAGCGGGAGGCGAGCAGTACTTC,CALVGLAGGEQYF,TRBV30,TRBJ2-7,TRBD2,NA
TGTGCTACGACGAACTTCAGGAGGACAGAGCGCTCTGGGGCCAACGTCCTGACTTTC,CATTNFRRTERSGANVLTF,TRBV7-9,TRBJ2-6,NA,NA
TGTGCCAGTAGTATCGGTGGGACAGAAGGTCAGCCCCAGCATTTT,CASSIGGTEGQPQHF,TRBV19,TRBJ1-5,TRBD1,NA
TGTGCCAGCAGCTTGGTTGGGTCCCTACAGGATGAGCAGTTCTTC,CASSLVGSLQDEQFF,TRBV5-5,TRBJ2-1,NA,NA
TGCGCCAGCAGCCAAGTCATCCTCAGGGAGCAGTTCTTC,CASSQVILREQFF,TRBV4-3,TRBJ2-1,NA,NA
TGTGCCAGCAGCTTAATGGCGGGACTGCAAGAGACCCAGTACTTC,CASSLMAGLQETQYF,TRBV7-3,TRBJ2-5,NA,NA
TGTGCCAGCAGCTTGATGGGGGCGCGGGGCAATCAGCCCCAGCATTTT,CASSLMGARGNQPQHF,TRBV7-2,TRBJ1-5,NA,NA
TGCGCCAGCAGCTTGGGGGACAGGGCAGCTAACTATGGCTACACCTTC,CASSLGDRAANYGYTF,TRBV5-1,TRBJ1-2,TRBD1,NA
TGTGCCAGCAGTTACCCCGCTAACTATGGCTACACCTTC,CASSYPANYGYTF,TRBV6-6,TRBJ1-2,NA,NA
TGCAGCGTTGAGCGGGAGACCTACGAGCAGTACTTC,CSVERETYEQYF,TRBV29-1,TRBJ2-7,TRBD2,NA
TGTGCCTGGAGTCCCGGGACAGGGGATTGGGCCACTCAGCCCCAGCATTTT,CAWSPGTGDWATQPQHF,TRBV30,TRBJ1-5,TRBD1,once
TGTGCCAGTGGGGGAGGAGGCGCTGAGCAGTTCTTC,CASGGGGAEQFF,TRBV11-3,TRBJ2-1,NA,NA
TGCGCCAGCAGCCAAAGGGGTACTAGCACAGATACGCAGTATTTT,CASSQRGTSTDTQYF,TRBV4-3,TRBJ2-3,NA,once
TGCGCCAGCAGCTTGAGAACAGGGGGGGATAATGAAAAACTGTTTTTT,CASSLRTGGDNEKLFF,TRBV5-1,TRBJ1-4,TRBD1,NA
TGTGCCAGCAGTTTTAGTTGGGGGACACGATCCTACGAGCAGTACTTC,CASSFSWGTRSYEQYF,TRBV27,TRBJ2-7,NA,once
TGTGCCAGCAGCTTAGCATCTCGGTACACCGGGGAGCTGTTTTTT,CASSLASRYTGELFF,TRBV7-6,TRBJ2-2,NA,NA
TGTGCCAGCAGTTACGGGCGGGAATTAACCTACGAGCAGTACTTC,CASSYGRELTYEQYF,TRBV6-2/TRBV6-3,TRBJ2-7,NA,NA
TGTGCCACTACAAGCTCGGGGGGTGGTTACAATGAGCAGTTCTTC,CATTSSGGGYNEQFF,TRBV24-1,TRBJ2-1,TRBD2,once
TGTGCCAGCTCCCTGGGACAGGGAGAGTTAGATACGCAGTATTTT,CASSLGQGELDTQYF,TRBV7-9,TRBJ2-3,TRBD1,NA
TGTGCCTGGACAGGACTAGCGGCAACCGGGGAGCTGTTTTTT,CAWTGLAATGELFF,TRBV30,TRBJ2-2,TRBD2,NA
TGTGCCAGCAACCCGGGACAGGGAATCTACGAGCAGTACTTC,CASNPGQGIYEQYF,TRBV7-9,TRBJ2-7,TRBD1,NA
TGTGCCAGCAGTTACGGGCAGGGGCTTGATACGCAGTATTTT,CASSYGQGLDTQYF,TRBV6-5,TRBJ2-3,NA,NA
TGTGCCAGTAGCCTGGGCTCTAGCGGGAGGAAGACCCAGTACTTC,CASSLGSSGRKTQYF,TRBV5-4,TRBJ2-5,TRBD2,NA
TGTGCCAGCAGCCGGAGTCCTCGGTATGGCTACACCTTC,CASSRSPRYGYTF,TRBV6-5,TRBJ1-2,NA,NA
TGTGCCAGCAGCCAAGGACTAGCGGGAGATCAAACCGGGGAGCTGTTTTTT,CASSQGLAGDQTGELFF,TRBV14,TRBJ2-2,TRBD2,once
TGCAGTGCTAGTTCACTAGCGGGAGAGACCCAGTACTTC,CSASSLAGETQYF,TRBV20-1,TRBJ2-5,TRBD2,NA
TGTGCCAGCAGAAACCTGGACAGGGCAGAGTCACCCCTCCACTTT,CASRNLDRAESPLHF,TRBV6-5,TRBJ1-6,TRBD1,NA
NA,CASSFGAGELFF,TRBV12-3/TRBV12-4,TRBJ2-2,NA,once
TGTGCCAGCAGCCAGGGACTAGCGGGGACGGGCACCGGGGAGCTGTTTTTT,CASSQGLAGTGTGELFF,TRBV11-2,TRBJ2-2,TRBD2,NA
TGTGCCAGCAGCTTAGGCTACCTAGAAGCTTTCTTT,CASSLGYLEAFF,TRBV11-2,TRBJ1-1,NA,NA
TGTGCCACCAGTGACGATAGCGGGACGTACAATGAGCAGTTCTTC,CATSDDSGTYNEQFF,TRBV24-1,TRBJ2-1,TRBD2,NA
TGTGCCAGCTCACCACTGGCGGGACCCTACGAGCAGTACTTC,CASSPLAGPYEQYF,TRBV18,TRBJ2-7,NA,NA
TGTGCCTGGCATTTCGGGTTCGCTGAAGCTTTCTTT,CAWHFGFAEAFF,TRBV30,TRBJ1-1,NA,NA
TGTGCCAGTAGTTCCCACAGGGAAGGTGGCAATCAGCCCCAGCATTTT,CASSSHREGGNQPQHF,TRBV19,TRBJ1-5,NA,NA
TGTGCCAGCAGTTTATACGCTAGCGGGAGGAAGACCCAGTACTTC,CASSLYASGRKTQYF,TRBV6-5,TRBJ2-5,TRBD2,NA
TGTGCCACCAGCAGGTTAGCGGGAGGCCACGAGCAGTACTTC,CATSRLAGGHEQYF,TRBV15,TRBJ2-7,TRBD2,once